A selection of T cell receptor beta chains follows, all from one sample in a study of T cells in Graves' hyperthyroidism and ophthalmopathy. Via MiXCR, TCRdb re-called the multiplex PCR reads, giving one row per CDR3 protein. The sample records approximately 200,000 distinct CDR3 sequences, around 17% being singletons. The sample taken for sequencing was blood. The origin of the receptors is a man between 40 and 49 years old with Graves' hyperthyroidism. The CDR3 runs from the conserved cysteine through the conserved F or W. D genes are given only for firm matches. Expanded clones are given a class, and other clones once, few, many or no size at all.

NA	TRBV19	TRBJ1-1	NA	TGTGCCAGTAGTATAGGTGACATCCTGAACACTGAAGCTTTCTTT	CASSIGDILNTEAFF
many	TRBV7-9	TRBJ2-1	NA	TGTGCCAGCAGCTTAGTTTCCTTAGGAGCCAATGAGCAGTTCTTC	CASSLVSLGANEQFF
NA	TRBV28	TRBJ2-3	NA	TGTGCCAGCAGCCGGGGGTGGGGGGCGTATCAGCCCCAGTATTTT	CASSRGWGAYQPQYF
many	TRBV3-1	TRBJ1-5	NA	TGTGCCAGCAGCCATGGTCGCCAGCCCCAGCATTTT	CASSHGRQPQHF
few	TRBV6-2/TRBV6-3	TRBJ1-5	NA	TGTGCCAGCAACGAACCTAATCAGCCCCAGCATTTT	CASNEPNQPQHF
few	TRBV19	TRBJ1-5	TRBD1	TGTGCCAGTAGTCGTGGCGGACAGGGGGCGTATAGCAATCAGCCCCAGCATTTT	CASSRGGQGAYSNQPQHF
many	TRBV14	TRBJ2-7	TRBD2	TGTGCCAGCAGCCAAAGACTAGCGGGGGGCTACGAGCAGTACTTC	CASSQRLAGGYEQYF
few	TRBV18	TRBJ1-2	TRBD1	TGTGCCAGCTCACTCACGACAGGGAGGACCGGCTACACCTTC	CASSLTTGRTGYTF
few	TRBV25-1	TRBJ1-2	NA	TGTGCCAGCACCTCGGGCCTCAGGGGCTACACCTTC	CASTSGLRGYTF
NA	TRBV20-1	TRBJ2-3	TRBD2	TGCAGTGCTAGGGTGGCGGGGGGAATGACAGATACGCAGTATTTT	CSARVAGGMTDTQYF
many	TRBV2	TRBJ2-5	NA	TGTGCCAGCACATTTAAGACCCAGTACTTC	CASTFKTQYF
few	TRBV25-1	TRBJ2-7	NA	TGTGCCAGCAGTGAAGGTGAACAGGGCCCCGAGCAGTACTTC	CASSEGEQGPEQYF
NA	TRBV7-9	TRBJ2-7	NA	TGTGCCAGCAGTCCCAAGGCCGGGGAAAGGTCCTACGAGCAGTACTTC	CASSPKAGERSYEQYF
many	TRBV2	TRBJ1-2	NA	TGTGCCAGCAGTACCGGGACCGAGGGCTACACCTTC	CASSTGTEGYTF